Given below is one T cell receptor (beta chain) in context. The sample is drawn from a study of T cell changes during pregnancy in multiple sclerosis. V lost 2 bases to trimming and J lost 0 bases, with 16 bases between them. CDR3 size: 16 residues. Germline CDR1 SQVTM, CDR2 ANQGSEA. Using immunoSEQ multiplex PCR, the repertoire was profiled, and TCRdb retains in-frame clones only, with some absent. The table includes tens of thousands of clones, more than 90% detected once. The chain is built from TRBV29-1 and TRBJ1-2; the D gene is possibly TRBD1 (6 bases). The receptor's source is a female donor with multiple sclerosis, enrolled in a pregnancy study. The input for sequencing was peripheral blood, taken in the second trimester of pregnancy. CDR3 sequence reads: CSVERSRGWANYGYTF. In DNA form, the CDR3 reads TGCAGCGTTGAAAGGTCTAGGGGGTGGGCTAACTATGGCTACACCTTC.